Below, 3 T cell receptor beta chains from the same sample are listed, as sequenced in a study of T cell responses to AZD1222 COVID-19 vaccine. Generated by immunoSEQ multiplex PCR, the TCRdb table keeps only in-frame clones and is missing some. The sample contains just over 150,000 clones, 90% of which appear only once. Sequences were derived from peripheral blood, sampled on day 0 of AZD1222 vaccination. The receptors derive from an adult in good health.

This clone has just one count. The V call is TRBV4-2, the J call TRBJ2-2, with 11 bases aligning to TRBD2. J gave up 1 base and V 4 bases, and 11 bases lay outside the gene matches. The CDR3 consists of 19 residues. CDR1 is LGHNA, CDR2 YNFKEQ, per germline. The CDR3 nucleotides read TGTGCCAGCAGCCTACTAACCGGGACTAGCGGATTGAACACCGGGGAGCTGTTTTTT. Protein product: CASSLLTGTSGLNTGELFF.

This chain links TRBV9 with TRBJ1-6, with 7 bases that match TRBD1. Losses at the gene ends were 5 bases for V and 9 bases for J; bases not matched to a gene: 20. The V gene's germline CDR1 is SGDLS and CDR2 YYNGEE. The CDR3 is made up of 18 amino acids. CDR3 DNA: TGTGCCAGCAGACCAGTAGCCTCAGGAGGGGGCTCAGGTTCACCCCTCCACTTT. Translation gives CASRPVASGGGSGSPLHF.

As DNA, the CDR3 is TGTGCCAGCAGCTACCCCGGGGTCGGGGAGCTGTTTTTT. Translating it yields CASSYPGVGELFF. The chain recombines TRBV7-2 with TRBJ2-2, with D maybe TRBD2 (5 bases). This CDR3 is 13 amino acids long. Between the trimmed V and J ends, which lost 4 bases and 7 bases, there was a span of 10 bases. Germline V gene data show CDR1 as SGHTA and CDR2 as FQGNSA.